This is a list of T cell receptor beta chains from one sample in a study of molecular identifiers for immune sequencing clone quantification. TCRdb used MiXCR to reprocess the PCR reads, holding one entry per CDR3 protein. The data hold some 680,000 distinct CDR3 sequences, with roughly 23% observed a single time. The sample consisted of naive CD8+ T cells from blood, with Jurkat cell RNA spiked in. Every receptor here comes from a human donor in good health. Some libraries in this study had Jurkat cell RNA spiked in. Both conserved end residues are part of each CDR3. A D gene is named only where the DNA matches it firmly. Expanded clones get a size class; other rows say once, few or many, or leave the size out.

j_call v_call clone_size d_call cdr3_aa cdr3_nt
TRBJ2-7 TRBV30 few - CAWRPGRNSYEQYF TGTGCCTGGAGGCCGGGACGGAACTCCTACGAGCAGTACTTC
TRBJ2-5 TRBV7-9 many TRBD1 CASSLVFDRAGETQYF TGTGCCAGCAGCTTGGTCTTCGACAGGGCGGGAGAGACCCAGTACTTC
TRBJ1-1 TRBV9 many TRBD1 CASSGGQGARWTEAFF TGTGCCAGCAGCGGCGGACAGGGGGCTAGGTGGACTGAAGCTTTCTTT
TRBJ2-4 TRBV13 - - CANSLETRGPKNIQYF TGTGCCAACAGCTTAGAAACAAGGGGCCCCAAAAACATTCAATACTTC
TRBJ2-2 TRBV30 many - CAFSTGELFF TGTGCCTTCTCTACCGGGGAGCTGTTTTTT
TRBJ1-6 TRBV20-1 many - CSAREQTDPLHF TGCAGTGCTAGAGAGCAGACAGATCCCCTCCACTTT
TRBJ2-3 TRBV4-1 few TRBD2 CASSQTPVTSGGTLYF TGCGCCAGCAGCCAGACCCCCGTGACTAGCGGGGGGACATTGTATTTT
TRBJ2-5 TRBV7-2 many - CASSLWALREETQYF TGTGCCAGCAGCTTATGGGCCCTAAGGGAGGAGACCCAGTACTTC
TRBJ2-5 TRBV20-1 few - CSANPAEYQETQYF TGCAGTGCTAACCCCGCGGAGTACCAAGAGACCCAGTACTTC
TRBJ1-1 TRBV5-4 many - CASSLDKNTEAFF TGTGCCAGCAGCTTGGACAAGAACACTGAAGCTTTCTTT
TRBJ2-3 TRBV30 - TRBD2 CAWSLTSGTDTQCF TGTGCCTGGAGTCTGACTAGCGGCACAGATACGCAGTGTTTT
TRBJ2-1 TRBV29-1 many - CSVGRQDNEQFF TGCAGCGTGGGAAGACAGGACAATGAGCAGTTCTTC
TRBJ2-6 TRBV3-1 - TRBD2 CASSRIAGGHGANVLTF TGTGCCAGCAGCCGCATAGCGGGAGGTCATGGGGCCAACGTCCTGACTTTC
TRBJ2-5 TRBV14 - - CASSQVAGSFRETQYF TGTGCCAGCAGCCAAGTGGCCGGGAGTTTCAGAGAGACCCAGTACTTC
TRBJ1-1 TRBV29-1 many - CSAVGALNTEAFF TGCAGCGCCGTTGGGGCGCTGAACACTGAAGCTTTCTTT
TRBJ1-5 TRBV19 - - CASSIGSGEVSNQPQHF TGTGCCAGTAGTATAGGGTCAGGGGAAGTTAGCAATCAGCCCCAGCATTTT
TRBJ1-2 TRBV7-2 - TRBD1 CASSLSRFTGGGYGYTF TGTGCCAGCAGCTTATCTCGTTTCACAGGGGGCGGCTATGGCTACACCTTC
TRBJ1-4 TRBV2 many - CASRDRGGDEKLFF TGTGCCAGCAGAGACAGAGGTGGCGATGAAAAACTGTTTTTT
TRBJ2-1 TRBV29-1 many TRBD2 CSVDSGSGEQFF TGCAGCGTTGACAGCGGGAGTGGTGAGCAGTTCTTC
TRBJ2-6 TRBV12-3/TRBV12-4 few TRBD1 CASSQTGTGGFSGANVLTF TGTGCCAGCAGTCAAACCGGGACAGGGGGTTTCTCTGGGGCCAACGTCCTGACTTTC
TRBJ2-1 TRBV4-1 - - CASSQEGVYNEQFF TGCGCCAGCAGCCAAGAGGGGGTGTACAATGAGCAGTTCTTC
TRBJ2-3 TRBV4-3 - TRBD2 CASSQDRGGGDTQYF TGCGCCAGCAGCCAAGATCGGGGGGGCGGAGATACGCAGTATTTT
TRBJ1-2 TRBV30 few - CAWESRAVIYGYTF TGTGCCTGGGAGAGCAGGGCCGTCATCTATGGCTACACCTTC
TRBJ2-3 TRBV6-1 - - CASSEGVTSTDTQYF TGTGCCAGCAGTGAAGGTGTTACTAGCACAGATACGCAGTATTTT
TRBJ1-5 TRBV27 - - CASSKWGHVDNQPQHF TGTGCCAGCAGTAAGTGGGGACATGTGGATAATCAGCCCCAGCATTTT
TRBJ2-7 TRBV6-5 many - CASSYDALGEQYF TGTGCCAGCAGTTACGACGCCCTAGGAGAGCAGTACTTC
TRBJ2-2 TRBV20-1 - TRBD2 CSARNKREIYTRELFF TGCAGTGCCAGAAATAAGCGGGAGATATACACCAGGGAGCTGTTTTTT
TRBJ1-2 TRBV6-2/TRBV6-3 few - CASTLGDYGYTF TGTGCCAGCACATTGGGCGACTATGGCTACACCTTC
TRBJ2-3 TRBV5-5 many - CASSERASTDTQYF TGTGCCAGCAGCGAGAGGGCTTCGACAGATACGCAGTATTTT
TRBJ2-7 TRBV5-1 - - CASSLAPGLDEQYF TGCGCCAGCAGCTTGGCGCCAGGGTTGGACGAGCAGTACTTC
TRBJ2-7 TRBV19 - TRBD2 CASSTSGTSGLYEQYF TGTGCCAGTAGTACATCCGGGACTAGCGGGTTGTACGAGCAGTACTTC
TRBJ1-5 TRBV27 - - CASRGPGQPQHF TGTGCCAGCAGGGGGCCCGGTCAGCCCCAGCATTTT
TRBJ1-2 TRBV19 - TRBD1 CASRTGGLGYTF TGTGCCAGTAGGACAGGGGGCCTTGGCTACACCTTC
TRBJ2-3 TRBV29-1 - - CSTWVTVGRTDTQYF TGCAGCACATGGGTGACAGTGGGTCGAACAGATACGCAGTATTTT
TRBJ2-3 TRBV27 many TRBD2 CASSSNQREGHHTQYF TGTGCCAGCAGTTCCAACCAGCGGGAGGGCCATCATACGCAGTATTTT
TRBJ2-5 TRBV4-3 few - CASSQVWGLKETQYF TGCGCCAGCAGCCAAGTCTGGGGGCTGAAGGAGACCCAGTACTTC
TRBJ1-5 TRBV19 few - CASRPTTSSNQPQHF TGTGCCAGTAGGCCGACAACCTCGAGCAATCAGCCCCAGCATTTT
TRBJ2-7 TRBV20-1 many TRBD2 CSARDPLALDYEQYF TGCAGTGCTAGAGACCCACTAGCGCTCGACTACGAGCAGTACTTC
TRBJ2-7 TRBV27 - TRBD2 CASSLFGGRAYEQYF TGTGCCAGCAGTTTATTTGGCGGGAGGGCCTACGAGCAGTACTTC
TRBJ2-3 TRBV27 - - CASSVQGPDTQYF TGTGCCAGCAGTGTGCAGGGCCCAGATACGCAGTATTTT
TRBJ1-1 TRBV20-1 many TRBD1 CSARPDRGAEAFF TGCAGTGCTAGACCGGACAGGGGCGCTGAAGCTTTCTTT
TRBJ2-1 TRBV5-1 few - CASSLGLGNEQFF TGCGCCAGCAGCTTGGGTCTAGGCAATGAGCAGTTCTTC
TRBJ2-2 TRBV7-6 - - CASSLWQGMGNTGELFF TGTGCCAGCAGCTTATGGCAGGGAATGGGTAACACCGGGGAGCTGTTTTTT
TRBJ2-7 TRBV12-3/TRBV12-4 - - CASSLWASEQYF TGTGCCAGCAGTTTGTGGGCTTCCGAGCAGTACTTC
TRBJ1-1 TRBV6-4 few - CASSDSQGQAFF TGTGCCAGCAGTGACTCACAGGGTCAGGCTTTCTTT
TRBJ2-3 TRBV24-1 - - CATSSVADTQYF TGTGCCACCAGCTCCGTGGCGGATACGCAGTATTTT
TRBJ2-2 TRBV30 few TRBD1 CAHDPDRRRTGELFF TGTGCCCACGATCCGGACAGGCGTAGAACCGGGGAGCTGTTTTTT
TRBJ2-5 TRBV12-3/TRBV12-4 few TRBD2 CASSLVLAGGFETQYF TGTGCCAGCAGTTTAGTGCTAGCGGGGGGGTTTGAGACCCAGTACTTC
TRBJ2-3 TRBV4-1 few - CASSQVVGTPTDTQYF TGCGCCAGCAGCCAAGTTGTGGGAACCCCCACAGATACGCAGTATTTT
TRBJ2-2 TRBV24-1 few - CATSVGSVENTGELFF TGTGCCACCAGTGTTGGGTCAGTCGAGAACACCGGGGAGCTGTTTTTT
TRBJ2-7 TRBV27 - - CASSRPDSSYAQYF TGTGCCAGCAGTCGGCCGGACAGCTCCTACGCGCAGTACTTC
TRBJ2-7 TRBV4-3 - - CASSLWIAYEQYF TGCGCCAGCAGCCTCTGGATAGCCTACGAGCAGTACTTC
TRBJ2-7 TRBV9 - - CASSVGGAEPVYEQYF TGTGCCAGCAGCGTAGGTGGAGCGGAGCCTGTGTACGAGCAGTACTTC
TRBJ2-7 TRBV9 - - CASCRSAPTPSEQYF TGTGCCAGCTGTAGATCGGCCCCGACACCCTCCGAGCAGTACTTC
TRBJ2-7 TRBV7-2 - TRBD2 CASRTVAGVLSYEQYF TGTGCCAGCAGGACAGTGGCGGGGGTCCTCTCCTACGAGCAGTACTTC
TRBJ2-7 TRBV28 many - CASSSEGPEQYF TGTGCCAGCAGTTCAGAGGGTCCCGAGCAGTACTTC
TRBJ1-2 TRBV2 many - CASKAGENYGYTF TGTGCCAGCAAGGCAGGGGAGAACTATGGCTACACCTTC
TRBJ1-1 TRBV27 - TRBD1 CASRLGTGRGDLNTEAFF TGTGCCAGCAGATTAGGAACTGGCAGGGGGGATCTGAACACTGAAGCTTTCTTT
TRBJ1-5 TRBV4-1 - - CASSQDPLSNQPQQF TGCGCCAGCAGCCAAGATCCCCTTAGCAATCAGCCCCAGCAATTT